The 19 T cell receptor beta chains below come from one sample, sequenced in a study of regulatory T cells in long-lasting Graves disease. The time point was: newly diagnosed GD, antithyroid drugs for less than 3 months. With RNA extracted from PBMCs as input, the TCR library was made. Investigators prepared the TCR beta libraries by applying iRepertoire HTBI primers and Arm-PCR of CDR3 regions. TCRdb re-derived calls from the multiplex PCR reads in MiXCR, one entry per CDR3 protein. The sample contains approximately 400,000 distinct CDR3 sequences, approximately 16% of which appear only once. The same sample was also used in a study of T cells in Graves' hyperthyroidism and ophthalmopathy.

The sequencing used peripheral blood mononuclear cells (PBMCs), collected at new diagnosis, from a patient treated with antithyroid drugs. The receptors shown here come from a woman aged 40-49 years with Graves disease.

Worth noting for this clonotype: One end of the junction does not line up with germline, which may come from a read error. CDR3 DNA: TGTGCCGGCAGTTTAGGACACCTGGCGAACACCGGGGAGCTGTTTTTT. Translating it yields CAGSLGHLANTGELFF. The chain links TRBV28 to TRBJ2-2; D might be TRBD1 (5 bases). The CDR3 extends over 16 amino acids. Germline CDR1 reads MDHEN; CDR2 reads SYDVKM.

The rearrangement uses TRBV12-5 and TRBJ2-5; possibly TRBD1 or TRBD2 for D (6 bases each). The CDR3 length is 17 residues. V was shortened by 4 bases and J by 2 bases, with 20 bases between the two germline ends. Germline V CDR1 and CDR2: LGHNT, FRNRAP. CDR3 amino acids: CASGWGRGRTLQETQYF. CDR3 DNA sequence: TGTGCTAGTGGTTGGGGTCGGGGGCGGACCCTACAAGAGACCCAGTACTTC.

This clonotype was detected a few times. The chain recombines TRBV20-1 with TRBJ2-1; D tentatively reads TRBD1 or TRBD2 (5 bases each). Germline lookup yields CDR1 DFQATT and CDR2 SNEGSKA (reference sequence). The CDR3 contains 17 residues. V lost 1 base and J 1 base, leaving 17 bases between the germline ends. CDR3 nucleotides: TGCAGTGCTAGAGTCCCGGGACGGAGCCCTTCCTACAATGAGCAGTTCTTC. Protein sequence: CSARVPGRSPSYNEQFF.

This clonotype was seen many times. The chain recombines TRBV28 with TRBJ1-4; no firm D call. This CDR3 is 17 amino acids long. The V end was cut by 6 bases, the J end by 0 bases, with 17 bases between. Germline V CDR1 and CDR2: MDHEN, SYDVKM. CDR3 region: CASRPTSDVATNEKLFF. The CDR3 region has the DNA TGTGCCAGCAGACCCACCTCCGACGTTGCAACTAATGAAAAACTGTTTTTT.

As for this clonotype: With a much larger clone just one base away, this may be a read error. Since the CDR3 does not end with the conserved phenylalanine or tryptophan, this likely comes from a read error. The chain combines TRBV12-3 or TRBV12-4 with TRBJ2-5; the D gene is possibly TRBD2 (5 bases). This CDR3 spans 15 amino acids. Trimming took off 7 bases at V and 0 bases at J, with 15 bases between the two ends. The CDR3 nucleotides read TGTGCCAGCACCCCTGGAGGCAACAACCAAGAGACCCAGTACCTC. Translated: CASTPGGNNQETQYL.

This clonotype was picked up a small number of times. The chain has TRBV27 and TRBJ2-3, with D possibly being TRBD2 (5 bases). Germline V gives CDR1 MNHEY, CDR2 SMNVEV (reference sequence). The V and J ends lost 5 bases and 6 bases respectively, with 12 bases between them. The CDR3 is made up of 13 amino acids. Here the CDR3 reads CASSLRRRDTQYF. The DNA for the CDR3 is TGTGCCAGCAGTCTGAGGAGGCGGGATACGCAGTATTTT.

This clonotype was detected many times. This chain joins TRBV2 and TRBJ2-3; D uncertain. The germline gives CDR1 SNHLY, CDR2 FYNNEI. The CDR3 runs 13 residues. Between the trimmed V and J ends, which lost 6 bases and 2 bases, there was a span of 9 bases. The CDR3 bases are TGTGCCAGCAGCGTCGAAACCACAGATACGCAGTATTTT. This sequence encodes CASSVETTDTQYF.

This clonotype was recorded a few times. The chain recombines TRBV4-1 with TRBJ2-7; possibly TRBD2 for D (6 bases). V was trimmed by 1 base and J by 5 bases, leaving 12 bases between them. The CDR3 covers 14 residues. Germline V gene lookup returns CDR1 MGHRA and CDR2 YSYEKL. CDR3 protein: CASSQAPSGDEQYF. The DNA of the CDR3 is TGCGCCAGCAGCCAAGCTCCCTCGGGAGACGAGCAGTACTTC.

This clonotype has at least ten counts. This chain uses TRBV27 with TRBJ2-4, with TRBD2 matching 14 bases. The ends lost 11 bases at V and 8 bases at J; junction bases unmatched: 11. Looked up from germline, CDR1 is MNHEY and CDR2 is SMNVEV (reference sequence). This CDR3 is built from 15 residues. The DNA for the CDR3 is TGTGCCCCGCCCGGGACTAGCGGGGGAGGGGACATTCAGTACTTC. Protein sequence: CAPPGTSGGGDIQYF.

This clonotype has ten or more counts. This chain links TRBV2 with TRBJ2-7; D may be TRBD1 (5 bases). The CDR3 consists of 14 residues. Per germline, CDR1 SNHLY and CDR2 FYNNEI. The germline V and J ends were trimmed by 11 bases and 3 bases, with 20 bases remaining between them. CDR3 residues: CAGSPIDRNYEQYF. CDR3 nucleotide sequence: TGTGCCGGATCCCCTATAGACAGAAACTACGAGCAGTACTTC.

The gene calls are TRBV12-3 or TRBV12-4 and TRBJ1-3, with D unresolved. V gave up 1 base and J gave up 3 bases, with 13 bases separating them. The CDR3 is 16 residues long. The CDR3 loop reads CASSLDRVGGGNTIYF. The CDR3 DNA follows: TGTGCCAGCAGTTTAGATAGGGTCGGAGGTGGAAACACCATATATTTT.

This clonotype appeared a few times. The V and J genes are TRBV6-1 and TRBJ2-1; the match to TRBD2 covers 11 bases. The germline V gene has CDR1 MNHNS and CDR2 SASEGT. This CDR3 is built from 17 residues. V was clipped by 2 bases and J by 1 base; unmatched bases: 4. The CDR3 DNA follows: TGTGCCAGCAGTGAATCGGCTAGCGGGAGGTCCTACAATGAGCAGTTCTTC. It specifies CASSESASGRSYNEQFF.

Only a few counts were recorded for this clonotype. The chain uses TRBV6-2 or TRBV6-3 and TRBJ2-1; 11 nucleotides line up with TRBD2. The CDR3 has 16 residues. V shed 1 base and J 10 bases; nucleotides not matched to a gene: 9. Germline V gene lookup returns CDR1 MNHEY and CDR2 SVGEGT. DNA for the CDR3: TGTGCCAGCAGTTACTGGTCTAGCGGGAGGTTAGAGGAGCAGTTCTTC. Its protein is CASSYWSSGRLEEQFF.

This clonotype has a count of ten or more. The CDR3 DNA is TGTGCCAGCAGCCCCGCGGTGAATGAGCAGTTCTTC. Its protein is CASSPAVNEQFF. The chain joins TRBV7-2 to TRBJ2-1; D is uncertain. CDR1 SGHTA and CDR2 FQGNSA come from the germline V gene. Trimming cost V 5 bases and J 7 bases, with 9 bases left between them. The CDR3 sequence is 12 residues long.

This clonotype was counted between two and nine times. The chain recombines TRBV5-1 with TRBJ2-5, with TRBD2 as a possible D gene (6 bases). The CDR3 consists of 15 residues. V was shortened by 1 base and J by 9 bases, with 19 bases between the two germline ends. Germline CDR1 reads SGHRS; CDR2 reads YFSETQ. DNA for the CDR3: TGCGCCAGCAGCTTGAACACCCCCGGGACTCTGGCCCAGTACTTC. Its protein is CASSLNTPGTLAQYF. The whole variable domain, filled in from reference TRBV5-1 and TRBJ2-5, reads KAGVTQTPRYLIKTRGQQVTLSCSPISGHRSVSWYQQTPGQGLQFLFEYFSETQRNKGNFPGRFSGRQFSNSRSEMNVSTLELGDSALYLCASSLNTPGTLAQYFGPGTRLLVL.

The CDR3 bases are TGCGCCAGCAGCCAACAAGAAGGGGGGCTGGCCAAAAACATTCAGTACTTC. Encoded protein: CASSQQEGGLAKNIQYF. This chain joins TRBV4-1 and TRBJ2-4; D tentatively reads TRBD1 or TRBD2 (6 bases each). This CDR3 has 17 amino acids. Germline CDR1 is MGHRA and CDR2 is YSYEKL. V was clipped by 2 bases and J by 1 base, with 15 bases between them.

This clonotype was seen at least ten times. The chain couples TRBV10-3 to TRBJ1-5; D ambiguous. CDR3 length equals 14 residues. CDR1 is ENHRY and CDR2 is SYGVKD in the germline V gene. V gave up 0 bases and J gave up 10 bases, with 13 bases separating them. CDR3 in DNA: TGTGCCATCAGTGAGTCGCGGGGAGCGGCACCCCAGCATTTT. Translating it yields CAISESRGAAPQHF.

The J gene is TRBJ2-7, the V gene TRBV6-1; 9 bases match TRBD1. Germline CDR1 reads MNHNS; CDR2 reads SASEGT. V lost 6 bases and J lost 4; bases outside the gene matches: 13. The CDR3 totals 16 residues. Written as DNA, the CDR3 is TGTGCCAGCAGCCGACAAACACCGGGACAGGGTTACGAGCAGTACTTC. It translates to CASSRQTPGQGYEQYF.

This clonotype was observed at least ten times. The CDR3 region has the DNA TGTGCCAGCAGCTTAGTGACTAGCGGGGCTACTTCCCCTAAGTTCTTC. Its translation is CASSLVTSGATSPKFF. The chain couples TRBV7-3 to TRBJ2-1; 11 nucleotides agree with TRBD2. The CDR3 has 16 residues. Germline CDR1 SGHTA, CDR2 FQGTGA. J lost 14 bases, V lost 2 bases, and 14 bases had no gene match.